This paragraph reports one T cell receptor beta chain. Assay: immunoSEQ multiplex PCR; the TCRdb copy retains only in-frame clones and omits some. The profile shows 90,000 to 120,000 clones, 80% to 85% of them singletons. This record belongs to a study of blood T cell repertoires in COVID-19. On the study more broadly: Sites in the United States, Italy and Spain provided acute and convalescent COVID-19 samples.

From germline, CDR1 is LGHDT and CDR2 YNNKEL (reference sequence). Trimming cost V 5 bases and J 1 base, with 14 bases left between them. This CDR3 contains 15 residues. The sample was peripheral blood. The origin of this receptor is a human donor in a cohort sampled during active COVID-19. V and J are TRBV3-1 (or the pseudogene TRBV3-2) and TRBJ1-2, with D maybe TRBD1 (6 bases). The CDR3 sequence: CASSRDTDLNYGYTF. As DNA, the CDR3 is TGTGCCAGCAGCAGGGACACCGACCTTAACTATGGCTACACCTTC.